This T cell receptor beta chain was documented in a study of blood T cell repertoires in COVID-19. Study at large: T cells, B-cell-depleted T cells, or PBMCs provided the cDNA or gDNA that served as material.

CDR3 length: 11 amino acids. Germline V lookup: CDR1 MDHEN, CDR2 SYDVKM. Deletions cut 6 bases from V and 10 bases from J, with 7 bases between. Authors' methods: By means of reference gene primer amplification, nucleated cell counts were estimated. Only in-frame clones appear in the TCRdb table, and some are missing; sequencing was by immunoSEQ multiplex PCR. The V and J calls and clone size come from that table; D and trimming were worked out from the DNA. The sample includes roughly 290,000 clones, approximately 85% of them seen just once. It was during active infection that Seattle patients were enrolled and then longitudinally followed.

This TCR was recovered from a human donor with COVID-19, enrolled during active disease. The donor label of this sample is uncertain. The chain links TRBV28 to TRBJ1-6; D gene ambiguous. The sample was peripheral blood. As DNA, the CDR3 is TGTGCCAGCAGATCCGAGTCACCCCTCCACTTT. Encoded protein: CASRSESPLHF.